Described below is a single TCR beta chain sequence and its context. Measured with immunoSEQ multiplex PCR; TCRdb has only the in-frame clones, and not every one. The table includes several thousand clones, roughly 86% detected once. The CDR3 extends over 14 amino acids. V lost 5 bases, J lost 3 bases, and 10 bases lay in between. The germline V gene has CDR1 MGHDK and CDR2 SYGVNS. The entry originates in a study of blood T cell repertoires in COVID-19. Sequenced sample: peripheral blood. This chain uses TRBV25-1 with TRBJ2-2, with a possible D match to TRBD1 (6 bases). The sequence was obtained from a human donor in a cohort sampled during active COVID-19. The CDR3 sequence: CASSSGHYTGELFF. In DNA, the CDR3 is TGTGCCAGCAGTTCGGGACACTACACCGGGGAGCTGTTTTTT.